The rows below give T cell receptor beta chains drawn from one sample of a study of vaccination and CD4 T cells after COVID-19. Which antigens these TCRs recognize remains unknown. One entry per CDR3 protein, called by TCRdb with MiXCR from the PCR reads. The sample has 15,000 to 20,000 distinct CDR3 sequences; approximately 40% are singletons. The sample was CD4+ T cells from blood, cultured in vitro. These receptor sequences come from a human donor who had recovered from COVID-19. The CDR3 runs from the conserved cysteine through the conserved F or W. The D gene is left open where the match is weak. Part of the rows lack a size; the others show once, few, many or a class for expanded clones.

D: -; J: TRBJ1-1; size: -; V: TRBV24-1; CDR3: CATSDFVPRGSWNTEAFF; DNA: TGTGCCACCAGTGATTTTGTGCCCAGGGGAAGCTGGAACACTGAAGCTTTCTTT
D: -; J: TRBJ2-5; size: -; V: TRBV6-5; CDR3: CASSYSMSGETQYF; DNA: TGTGCCAGCAGTTACTCGATGTCCGGGGAGACCCAGTACTTC
D: TRBD2; J: TRBJ2-7; size: -; V: TRBV6-5; CDR3: CASSYSGTSGSPYEQYF; DNA: TGTGCCAGCAGTTACTCGGGGACTAGCGGGAGCCCCTACGAGCAGTACTTC
D: -; J: TRBJ2-7; size: -; V: TRBV27; CDR3: CASKGVWGSYEQYF; DNA: TGTGCCAGCAAGGGTGTCTGGGGTTCCTACGAGCAGTACTTC
D: -; J: TRBJ2-5; size: -; V: TRBV2; CDR3: CASSPAGSFAYF; DNA: TGTGCCAGCAGTCCCGCCGGGAGCTTTGCGTACTTC
D: -; J: TRBJ1-1; size: once; V: TRBV20-1; CDR3: CSARARGIRNTEAFF; DNA: TGCAGTGCTAGAGCCCGGGGGATCAGGAACACTGAAGCTTTCTTT
D: TRBD1; J: TRBJ2-1; size: -; V: TRBV2; CDR3: CASSGQGYNEQFF; DNA: TGTGCCAGCAGTGGACAGGGCTACAATGAGCAGTTCTTC
D: TRBD1; J: TRBJ2-1; size: -; V: TRBV27; CDR3: CASSRDRSFSYNEQFF; DNA: TGTGCCAGCAGTAGGGACAGGTCCTTCTCCTACAATGAGCAGTTCTTC
D: TRBD2; J: TRBJ2-7; size: -; V: TRBV7-2; CDR3: CASSLAPARGNEQYF; DNA: TGTGCCAGCAGCTTAGCGCCCGCGCGGGGGAACGAGCAGTACTTC
D: -; J: TRBJ1-1; size: once; V: TRBV18; CDR3: CASSPARGGRHTEAFF; DNA: TGTGCCAGCTCACCAGCCAGGGGCGGACGGCACACTGAAGCTTTCTTT
D: -; J: TRBJ1-2; size: -; V: TRBV6-2/TRBV6-3; CDR3: CASSYVTGNYGYTF; DNA: TGTGCCAGCAGTTACGTTACAGGGAACTATGGCTACACCTTC
D: -; J: TRBJ2-2; size: few; V: TRBV27; CDR3: CASPPEGRSGELFF; DNA: TGTGCCAGCCCCCCTGAGGGGAGGTCCGGGGAGCTGTTTTTT
D: -; J: TRBJ1-5; size: -; V: TRBV2; CDR3: CASRRTTGVSNQPQHF; DNA: TGTGCCAGCAGGCGAACGACAGGAGTTAGCAATCAGCCCCAGCATTTT
D: -; J: TRBJ2-3; size: -; V: TRBV7-8; CDR3: CASSLGSSTDTQYF; DNA: TGTGCCAGCAGCTTGGGATCTAGCACAGATACGCAGTATTTT
D: -; J: TRBJ1-2; size: -; V: TRBV12-3/TRBV12-4; CDR3: CASSLSGINYGYTF; DNA: TGTGCCAGCAGTTTGTCAGGGATTAACTATGGCTACACCTTC
D: -; J: TRBJ1-5; size: -; V: TRBV12-3/TRBV12-4; CDR3: CASSLNLGPYSNQPQHF; DNA: TGTGCCAGCAGCCTGAACCTAGGTCCATATAGCAATCAGCCCCAGCATTTT
D: -; J: TRBJ2-1; size: few; V: TRBV20-1; CDR3: CSASKGTILDPFF; DNA: TGCAGTGCCAGCAAGGGGACGATCCTCGATCCGTTCTTC
D: -; J: TRBJ2-6; size: -; V: TRBV24-1; CDR3: CATSDSTTGNAGANVLTF; DNA: TGTGCCACCAGTGATTCCACAACAGGGAACGCTGGGGCCAACGTCCTGACTTTC
D: -; J: TRBJ2-7; size: -; V: TRBV7-8; CDR3: CASSLATAGSYEQYF; DNA: TGTGCCAGCAGCTTAGCGACTGCCGGGTCCTACGAGCAGTACTTC
D: TRBD2; J: TRBJ2-3; size: -; V: TRBV28; CDR3: CATLAGGADTQYF; DNA: TGTGCCACTTTAGCGGGGGGGGCAGATACGCAGTATTTT
D: -; J: TRBJ1-3; size: few; V: TRBV15; CDR3: CATSRDRGQIQNGSGNTIYF; DNA: TGTGCCACCAGCCGAGACCGCGGACAGATACAAAACGGCTCTGGAAACACCATATATTTT
D: -; J: TRBJ2-1; size: -; V: TRBV19; CDR3: CASSISIGGGEQFF; DNA: TGTGCCAGTAGTATAAGTATCGGGGGCGGGGAGCAGTTCTTC
D: -; J: TRBJ2-2; size: once; V: TRBV5-4; CDR3: CASSSRAGSNTGELFF; DNA: TGTGCCAGCAGCTCCCGAGCGGGTTCCAACACCGGGGAGCTGTTTTTT
D: -; J: TRBJ2-5; size: -; V: TRBV2; CDR3: CASSSETQYF; DNA: TGTGCCAGCAGTTCGGAGACCCAGTACTTC
D: -; J: TRBJ1-1; size: -; V: TRBV10-2; CDR3: CASSDPENTEAFF; DNA: TGCGCCAGCAGTGACCCAGAAAACACTGAAGCTTTCTTT
D: TRBD1; J: TRBJ2-7; size: -; V: TRBV7-2; CDR3: CASSTGQGNEQYF; DNA: TGTGCCAGCAGCACGGGACAGGGAAACGAGCAGTACTTC
D: -; J: TRBJ1-6; size: -; V: TRBV5-1; CDR3: CASSLAFTYNSPLHF; DNA: TGCGCCAGCAGCTTGGCCTTCACCTATAATTCACCCCTCCACTTT
D: -; J: TRBJ2-5; size: -; V: TRBV29-1; CDR3: CSVVGGGETQYF; DNA: TGCAGCGTTGTGGGAGGAGGGGAGACCCAGTACTTC
D: -; J: TRBJ2-3; size: -; V: TRBV15; CDR3: CATSRGLVAEGTDTQYF; DNA: TGTGCCACCAGCAGAGGTCTAGTGGCCGAAGGCACAGATACGCAGTATTTT
D: -; J: TRBJ1-5; size: -; V: TRBV28; CDR3: CASSLSLWTQGIGQPQHF; DNA: TGTGCCAGCAGTTTATCCCTCTGGACGCAGGGCATAGGTCAGCCCCAGCATTTT
D: TRBD1; J: TRBJ1-5; size: -; V: TRBV7-2; CDR3: CASSQMGTDHQPQHF; DNA: TGTGCCAGCAGCCAAATGGGGACAGACCATCAGCCCCAGCATTTT
D: TRBD1; J: TRBJ1-2; size: few; V: TRBV12-3/TRBV12-4; CDR3: CASRGQGMNYGYTF; DNA: TGTGCCAGCAGAGGACAGGGGATGAACTATGGCTACACCTTC
D: TRBD1; J: TRBJ2-7; size: -; V: TRBV6-1; CDR3: CASNRGQGYEQYF; DNA: TGTGCCAGCAACCGGGGACAGGGCTACGAGCAGTACTTC
D: TRBD2; J: TRBJ2-1; size: -; V: TRBV18; CDR3: CASSLAGLAYNEQFF; DNA: TGTGCCAGCTCGCTAGCGGGACTCGCCTACAATGAGCAGTTCTTC
D: TRBD2; J: TRBJ2-5; size: -; V: TRBV7-8; CDR3: CASSLGLAGLPQETQYF; DNA: TGTGCCAGCAGCTTAGGACTAGCGGGGCTTCCCCAAGAGACCCAGTACTTC
D: TRBD2; J: TRBJ2-5; size: -; V: TRBV15; CDR3: CATSIELAAGLETQYF; DNA: TGTGCCACCAGCATCGAACTAGCGGCGGGGCTAGAGACCCAGTACTTC
D: -; J: TRBJ1-5; size: few; V: TRBV19; CDR3: CASSIDRGRVEPQHF; DNA: TGTGCCAGTAGTATAGACAGGGGCAGGGTGGAGCCCCAGCATTTT
D: TRBD2; J: TRBJ2-2; size: few; V: TRBV7-6; CDR3: CASSLARFSGIGELFF; DNA: TGTGCCAGCAGCTTAGCGCGGTTTAGCGGGATCGGGGAGCTGTTTTTT
D: -; J: TRBJ1-1; size: few; V: TRBV7-9; CDR3: CASRLGGTEAFF; DNA: TGTGCCAGCAGGCTCGGAGGCACTGAAGCTTTCTTT
D: -; J: TRBJ2-5; size: few; V: TRBV10-3; CDR3: CAIKEGPTQYF; DNA: TGTGCCATCAAGGAGGGGCCGACCCAGTACTTC
D: -; J: TRBJ2-2; size: -; V: TRBV27; CDR3: CASSLRGGDTGELFF; DNA: TGTGCCAGCTCCCTAAGGGGGGGGGACACCGGGGAGCTGTTTTTT
D: TRBD1; J: TRBJ1-2; size: few; V: TRBV20-1; CDR3: CSANTGVGVYGYTF; DNA: TGCAGTGCTAATACAGGGGTGGGAGTCTATGGCTACACCTTC
D: -; J: TRBJ2-3; size: -; V: TRBV30; CDR3: CAWSGRTYTDTQYF; DNA: TGTGCCTGGAGTGGACGGACTTACACAGATACGCAGTATTTT
D: -; J: TRBJ1-1; size: -; V: TRBV7-9; CDR3: CASSPGRGQTFF; DNA: TGTGCCAGCAGCCCCGGGAGGGGTCAGACTTTCTTT
D: -; J: TRBJ2-3; size: few; V: TRBV6-5; CDR3: CASSYFTRGAKDTQYF; DNA: TGTGCCAGCAGTTACTTTACCCGGGGGGCCAAAGATACGCAGTATTTT
D: -; J: TRBJ2-3; size: -; V: TRBV19; CDR3: CASSIVPGAETDTQYF; DNA: TGTGCCAGTAGTATCGTCCCGGGGGCCGAGACAGATACGCAGTATTTT